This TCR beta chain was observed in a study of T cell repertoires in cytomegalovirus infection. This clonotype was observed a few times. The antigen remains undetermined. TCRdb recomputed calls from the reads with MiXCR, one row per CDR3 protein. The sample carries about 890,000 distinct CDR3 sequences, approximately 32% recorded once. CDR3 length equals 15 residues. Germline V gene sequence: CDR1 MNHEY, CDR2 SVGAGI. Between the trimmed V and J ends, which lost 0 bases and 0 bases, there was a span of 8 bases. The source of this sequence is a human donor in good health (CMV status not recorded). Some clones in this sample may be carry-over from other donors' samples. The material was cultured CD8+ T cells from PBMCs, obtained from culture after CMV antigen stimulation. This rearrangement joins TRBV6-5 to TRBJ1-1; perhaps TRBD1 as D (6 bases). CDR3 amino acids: CASSYSGQLNTEAFF. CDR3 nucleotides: TGTGCCAGCAGTTACTCTGGACAGCTGAACACTGAAGCTTTCTTT.